This T cell receptor (beta chain) originates from a study of cytomegalovirus exposure and HLA in healthy donors. PCR amplification relied on 60 Vbeta primers (plus 13 Jbeta primers). Sequencing used immunoSEQ multiplex PCR; TCRdb keeps in-frame clones, though not all of them. The table has 110,000 to 150,000 clones, roughly 76% seen once; the top ten hold under 4.5%. Trimming pared 3 bases from V and 0 bases from J, leaving 6 bases between. CDR3 length: 14 amino acids. Germline CDR1 is SGHNT and CDR2 is YENEEA. The sequenced material came from PBMCs. The receptor was isolated from a man between 18 and 35 years old in good health and CMV-seronegative. V and J are TRBV11-3 and TRBJ2-1; D possibly corresponds to TRBD2 (5 bases). CDR3: CASSFEGSYNEQFF. CDR3 coding DNA: TGTGCCAGCAGCTTCGAGGGCTCCTACAATGAGCAGTTCTTC.